The 25 T cell receptor beta chains listed next were all sequenced from one sample in a study of cytomegalovirus exposure and HLA in healthy donors. It was with 60 Vbeta and 13 Jbeta primers that the PCR ran. Sequenced by immunoSEQ multiplex PCR; TCRdb stores in-frame clones only, minus some. Among fewer than 150,000 clones listed, 65% to 85% were seen once. The sample comprised PBMCs. The receptors here all came from a man between 45 and 60 years old in good health and CMV-seronegative.

The chain couples TRBV5-1 to TRBJ2-1; TRBD2 matches 9 bases. V was clipped by 2 bases and J by 4 bases; unmatched bases: 4. This CDR3 spans 15 amino acids. Germline V lookup: CDR1 SGHRS, CDR2 YFSETQ. CDR3 loop: CASSLMAGGYNEQFF. The CDR3 DNA follows: TGCGCCAGCAGCTTAATGGCGGGAGGGTACAATGAGCAGTTCTTC.

This clone has only a few counts. This rearrangement joins TRBV29-1 to TRBJ2-7; D may be TRBD2 (6 bases). This CDR3 has 15 amino acids. Trimming removed 6 bases from V and 6 bases from J, with 24 bases in between. Germline lookup yields CDR1 SQVTM and CDR2 ANQGSEA. The DNA for the CDR3 is TGCAGCGTGGCCAGACTAGACGGCCCGGGTAGCGAGCAGTACTTC. Translated: CSVARLDGPGSEQYF.

This clone was recorded a few times. The chain carries TRBV9 and TRBJ2-3; no firm D call. The CDR3 covers 12 residues. The V gene's germline CDR1 is SGDLS and CDR2 YYNGEE. Trimming shortened V by 0 bases and J by 5 bases, and 4 bases separated the two germline ends. As DNA, the CDR3 is TGTGCCAGCAGCGTAGCGGGAGATACGCAGTATTTT. It specifies CASSVAGDTQYF.

The chain is built from TRBV2 and TRBJ2-1, with TRBD2 identical over 12 bases. From germline, CDR1 is SNHLY and CDR2 FYNNEI. This CDR3 comprises 16 residues. The ends lost 2 bases at V and 7 bases at J; junction bases unmatched: 6. The CDR3 loop reads CASSEPRLAGANEQFF. The CDR3 region has the DNA TGTGCCAGCAGTGAACCAAGACTAGCGGGAGCGAATGAGCAGTTCTTC.

V is TRBV5-4 and J is TRBJ2-7; maybe TRBD1 (5 bases). V was pared by 4 bases and J by 0 bases, with 11 bases between. This CDR3 is 14 amino acids long. CDR1 SGHNT and CDR2 YYREEE come from the germline V gene (reference sequence). The CDR3 reads CASSPDIVSYEQYF. CDR3 sequence (DNA): TGTGCCAGCAGCCCGGACATCGTCTCCTACGAGCAGTACTTC. The complete variable domain, with remaining parts taken from reference TRBV5-4 and TRBJ2-7, reads ETGVTQSPTHLIKTRGQQVTLRCSSQSGHNTVSWYQQALGQGPQFIFQYYREEENGRGNFPPRFSGLQFPNYSSELNVNALELDDSALYLCASSPDIVSYEQYFGPGTRLTVT.

The chain uses TRBV5-1 and TRBJ2-3; weak D call: TRBD1 (5 bases). Trimming took 2 bases from V and 0 from J, leaving 13 bases between them. The CDR3 runs 16 residues. CDR1 is SGHRS, CDR2 YFSETQ, per germline. The CDR3 here is CASSLEDSLSTDTQYF. CDR3 sequence (DNA): TGCGCCAGCAGCTTAGAAGACAGCCTCAGCACAGATACGCAGTATTTT.

This rearrangement joins TRBV7-9 to TRBJ2-1, with 13 nucleotides matching TRBD2. J was trimmed by 2 bases and V by 3 bases; bases with no gene match: 10. CDR1 is SEHNR, CDR2 FQNEAQ, per germline (reference sequence). The CDR3 has 19 amino acids. CDR3 DNA sequence: TGTGCCAGCAGCTTCCCGTCGCCGGGACTAGCGGGAACCTACAATGAGCAGTTCTTC. This codes for CASSFPSPGLAGTYNEQFF.

The CDR3 region is CASIEQSTDTQYF. CDR3 DNA: TGTGCCAGCATAGAGCAATCCACAGATACGCAGTATTTT. The gene calls are TRBV6-6 and TRBJ2-3, with D uncertain. Between the trimmed V and J ends, which lost 7 bases and 2 bases, there was a span of 10 bases. There are 13 residues in the CDR3. Germline V lookup: CDR1 MNHNY, CDR2 SVGAGI (reference sequence).

V and J are TRBV19 and TRBJ1-1, with D possibly TRBD1 on 5 matching bases. The CDR3 extends over 14 amino acids. V lost 3 bases, J lost 5 bases, and 13 bases lay in between. Per germline, CDR1 LNHDA and CDR2 SQIVND (reference sequence). The CDR3 nucleotides are TGTGCCAGTAGTATTGGCTCAGGGCGAACTGAAGCTTTCTTT. The encoded protein is CASSIGSGRTEAFF.

This clone has a handful of counts. The chain recombines TRBV2 with TRBJ1-5; 8 nucleotides align to TRBD1. CDR3 length: 15 residues. Germline CDR1 reads SNHLY; CDR2 reads FYNNEI. Trimming removed 5 bases from V and 2 bases from J; junction bases left unmatched: 5. For the CDR3, the DNA is TGTGCCAGCAGTCCGGACAGGGCTGGCAATCAGCCCCAGCATTTT. This sequence encodes CASSPDRAGNQPQHF.

This sequence joins TRBV2 and TRBJ2-5; D gene uncertain. V was trimmed by 8 bases and J by 1 base, leaving 11 bases between them. This CDR3 has 13 amino acids. CDR1 and CDR2 (germline): SNHLY, FYNNEI. The CDR3 spells CASGAFLQETQYF. The CDR3 DNA follows: TGTGCCAGCGGAGCGTTCCTCCAAGAGACCCAGTACTTC. Full variable domain (rest looked up from reference TRBV2 and TRBJ2-5): EPEVTQTPSHQVTQMGQEVILRCVPISNHLYFYWYRQILGQKVEFLVSFYNNEISEKSEIFDDQFSVERPDGSNFTLKIRSTKLEDSAMYFCASGAFLQETQYFGPGTRLLVL.

This clone was detected once. The V call is TRBV30, the J call TRBJ2-2; TRBD1 is a possible D gene (6 bases). The CDR3 runs to 15 residues. The germline V gene has CDR1 GTSNPN and CDR2 SVGIG (reference sequence). Trimming left V 3 bases short and J 4 bases short, with 15 bases between. The CDR3 region has the DNA TGTGCCTGGAGGGATGGACAGTCTTTCACCGGGGAGCTGTTTTTT. It translates to CAWRDGQSFTGELFF. The full variable domain, rest sourced from reference TRBV30 and TRBJ2-2, is SQTIHQWPATLVQPVGSPLSLECTVEGTSNPNLYWYRQAAGRGLQLLFYSVGIGQISSEVPQNLSASRPQDRQFILSSKKLLLSDSGFYLCAWRDGQSFTGELFFGEGSRLTVL.

The CDR3 here is CASSLLAGLAGSYEQYF. The DNA of the CDR3 is TGTGCCAGCAGTTTATTGGCTGGGCTAGCGGGATCGTACGAGCAGTACTTC. V and J are TRBV27 and TRBJ2-7; 9 bases align to TRBD2. CDR3 length: 17 amino acids. The ends lost 1 base at V and 4 bases at J; junction bases unmatched: 11. From germline, CDR1 is MNHEY and CDR2 SMNVEV (reference sequence).

CDR3 DNA sequence: TGTGCCAGCTCACCACAGGGGGCGCAAACTAATGAAAAACTGTTTTTT. Its protein is CASSPQGAQTNEKLFF. The rearrangement uses TRBV18 and TRBJ1-4, with 7 bases aligning to TRBD1. The CDR3 is made up of 16 amino acids. The germline V gene encodes CDR1 KGHSH and CDR2 LQKENI. The V gene end was trimmed by 1 base and the J gene end by 1 base; junction bases not matched to a gene: 3.

The rearrangement joins TRBV19 to TRBJ2-7; 9 bases match TRBD1. Germline V gives CDR1 LNHDA, CDR2 SQIVND (reference sequence). V was clipped by 6 bases and J by 5 bases; unmatched bases: 8. The CDR3 has 14 amino acids. The CDR3 region is CASSPRDRVNEQYF. In DNA form, the CDR3 reads TGTGCCAGTAGCCCCCGGGACAGGGTCAACGAGCAGTACTTC.

This sequence joins TRBV7-2 and TRBJ2-2, with D perhaps matching TRBD2 (6 bases). Germline V gene lookup returns CDR1 SGHTA and CDR2 FQGNSA. The CDR3 runs to 14 residues. The V end lost 1 base, the J end lost 6 bases, and 9 bases lay between the germline ends. The CDR3: CASSLDGEAGELFF. DNA for the CDR3: TGTGCCAGCAGCTTAGATGGGGAGGCCGGGGAGCTGTTTTTT.

The gene calls are TRBV2 and TRBJ2-1, with D possibly matching TRBD2 (6 bases). Trimming took 7 bases from V and 8 from J, leaving 18 bases between them. Germline V lookup: CDR1 SNHLY, CDR2 FYNNEI. The CDR3 spans 14 residues. The CDR3 sequence is CASTGEPGSDEQFF. For the CDR3, the DNA is TGTGCCAGCACGGGAGAGCCCGGGAGCGATGAGCAGTTCTTC.

This chain connects TRBV6-6 to TRBJ1-2; the D gene is possibly TRBD1 (5 bases). V dropped 0 bases and J dropped 4 bases, with 6 bases sitting between them. The CDR3 consists of 13 residues. Per the germline V gene, CDR1 is MNHNY and CDR2 is SVGAGI (reference sequence). CDR3 sequence: CASSYSGGYGYTF. CDR3 nucleotides: TGTGCCAGCAGTTACTCGGGGGGCTATGGCTACACCTTC.

The chain uses TRBV7-9 and TRBJ2-1, with D possibly TRBD1 on 6 matching bases. V lost 2 bases and J 9 bases, leaving 11 bases between the germline ends. Germline V CDR1 and CDR2: SEHNR, FQNEAQ (reference sequence). The CDR3 totals 13 residues. CDR3 DNA: TGTGCCAGCAGCTTAATCGCAGGGGTTGAGCAGTTCTTC. Amino acid sequence: CASSLIAGVEQFF.

The chain uses TRBV19 and TRBJ1-2; unclear D gene. The CDR3 sequence is 13 residues long. The germline gives CDR1 LNHDA, CDR2 SQIVND (reference sequence). The V and J ends lost 6 bases and 4 bases respectively, with 12 bases between them. For the CDR3, the DNA is TGTGCCAGTAGGATCGCCAGCGGCTATGGCTACACCTTC. It yields the protein CASRIASGYGYTF.

The chain employs TRBV18 and TRBJ2-6, with D hard to call. V was trimmed by 0 bases and J by 2 bases, leaving 5 bases between them. Per the germline V gene, CDR1 is KGHSH and CDR2 is LQKENI. CDR3 size: 15 residues. This CDR3 is CASSPPSAGANVLTF. DNA of the CDR3: TGTGCCAGCTCACCACCGAGTGCTGGGGCCAACGTCCTGACTTTC.

This chain joins TRBV15 and TRBJ2-5, with 12 bases fitting TRBD2. V was clipped by 5 bases and J by 5 bases; unmatched bases: 6. The length of the CDR3 is 15 residues. Germline CDR1 LNHNV, CDR2 YYDKDF (reference sequence). This CDR3 reads CATSGTGTSGETQYF. In nucleotides, the CDR3 is TGTGCCACCAGCGGGACCGGGACTAGCGGGGAGACCCAGTACTTC.

This clone was seen once. The J gene is TRBJ1-1, the V gene TRBV19; tentatively, D is TRBD1 (6 bases). Trimming removed 7 bases at V and 6 bases at J, with 15 bases between. The CDR3 extends over 13 amino acids. Germline V lookup: CDR1 LNHDA, CDR2 SQIVND (reference sequence). This CDR3 reads CASKPDEGAEAFF. The CDR3 DNA reads TGTGCCAGTAAACCAGATGAGGGGGCTGAAGCTTTCTTT.

The rearrangement links TRBV30 to TRBJ2-1; tentatively, D is TRBD1 (6 bases). Looked up from germline, CDR1 is GTSNPN and CDR2 is SVGIG (reference sequence). CDR3 length: 12 residues. V was shortened by 8 bases and J by 5 bases, with 13 bases between the two germline ends. The CDR3 region has the DNA TGTGCCGCCATCACAGGGCACAATGAGCAGTTCTTC. It is translated as CAAITGHNEQFF.

The gene calls are TRBV18 and TRBJ2-1; 9 bases match TRBD1. CDR3 length: 16 amino acids. Looked up from germline, CDR1 is KGHSH and CDR2 is LQKENI. The trim removed 7 bases at V and 6 bases at J, leaving 13 bases unmatched. CDR3 protein: CASFPFTGTGFNEQFF. The DNA for the CDR3 is TGTGCCAGCTTCCCCTTCACCGGGACAGGGTTCAATGAGCAGTTCTTC.